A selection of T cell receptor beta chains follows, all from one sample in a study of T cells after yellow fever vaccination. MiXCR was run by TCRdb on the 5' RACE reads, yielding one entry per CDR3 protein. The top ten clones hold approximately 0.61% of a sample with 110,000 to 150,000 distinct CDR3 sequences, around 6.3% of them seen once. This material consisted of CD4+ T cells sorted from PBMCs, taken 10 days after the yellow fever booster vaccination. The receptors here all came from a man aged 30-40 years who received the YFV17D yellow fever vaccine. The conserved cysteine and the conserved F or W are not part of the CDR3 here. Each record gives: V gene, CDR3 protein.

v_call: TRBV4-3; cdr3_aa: ASSRAATREEAQY
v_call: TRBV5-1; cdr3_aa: ASSLEGVDGELF
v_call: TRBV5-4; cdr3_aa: ASSSDSSGRALETQY
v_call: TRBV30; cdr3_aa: AWRGGGAASTQY
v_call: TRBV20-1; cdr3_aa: SARGGQPYTEAF
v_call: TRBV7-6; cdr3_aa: ASSLAGDEQY
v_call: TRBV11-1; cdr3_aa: ASSATWGGQGIGNEQF
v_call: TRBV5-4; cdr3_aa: ASSFGGISTDTQY
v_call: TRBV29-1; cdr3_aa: SVVQGAGETQY
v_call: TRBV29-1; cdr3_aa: SVVDRGHYEQY
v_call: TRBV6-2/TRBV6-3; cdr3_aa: ASRWISGNQPQH
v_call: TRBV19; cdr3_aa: ASQRDSYNEQF
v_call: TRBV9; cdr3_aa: ASSTQGDPEAF
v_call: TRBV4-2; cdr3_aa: ASSQVEAGAGNTIY
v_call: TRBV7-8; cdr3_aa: ASGVGVTGELF
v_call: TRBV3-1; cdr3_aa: ASSHRGTRETQY
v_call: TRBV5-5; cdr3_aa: ASSSPNRNTEAF
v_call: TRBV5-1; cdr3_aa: ASSERAGIQPQH
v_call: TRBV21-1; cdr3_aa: ASSKGRASDTQY
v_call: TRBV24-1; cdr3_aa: ATSDSGTVIGPDTQY
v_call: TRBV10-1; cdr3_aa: ASSELGDPSYEQY
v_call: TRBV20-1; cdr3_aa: RGRGGVEVVTEAF
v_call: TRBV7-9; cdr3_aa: ASYIAGWTGELF
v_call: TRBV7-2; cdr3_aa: ASGLANHEQF
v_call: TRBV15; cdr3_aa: ATSRQRSYEQY
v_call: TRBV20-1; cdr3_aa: SARGRRESSYNEQF
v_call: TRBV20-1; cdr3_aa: SATSETNTGELF
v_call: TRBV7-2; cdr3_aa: ASSLAGTGVVNEQF
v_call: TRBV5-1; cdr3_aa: ASRNGANPGREQF
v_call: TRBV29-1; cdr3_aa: SVERGPSSYEQY
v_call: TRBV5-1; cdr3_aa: ASSPVTSTDTQY
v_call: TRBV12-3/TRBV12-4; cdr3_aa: ASSLGGYEQF
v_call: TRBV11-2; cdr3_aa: ASSPLAGRYEQY
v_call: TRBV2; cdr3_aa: ASRVNRDRNYEQY
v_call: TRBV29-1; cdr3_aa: SVGAGVLYGYT
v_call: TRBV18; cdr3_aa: ASSLLAASYNEQF
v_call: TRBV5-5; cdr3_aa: ASSPQRTSGEQTQY
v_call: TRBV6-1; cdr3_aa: ASESRGGGTYEQY
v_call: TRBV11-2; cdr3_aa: ASRGPGLAGGKSYEQY